This T cell receptor beta chain originates from a study of early T cells in non-severe SARS-CoV-2 infection. Study observations and caveats: Anti-spike CD8 responses were favored in VDJdb matching, and private and CD4 specificities were missed.

Points on this clonotype: Antigen unknown. Possible read error: a much larger clone is one base away.

Germline V lookup: CDR1 LGHDT, CDR2 YNNKEL (reference sequence). CDR3 length: 15 residues. The V end lost 0 bases, the J end lost 5 bases, and 14 bases lay between the germline ends. In the library, individual cDNA molecules carried attached unique molecular identifiers. MiXCR was run by TCRdb on the 5' RACE reads, yielding one entry per CDR3 protein. The sample has 90,000 to 120,000 distinct CDR3 sequences; 8.5% to 14% are singletons. This chain connects TRBV3-1 to TRBJ2-7; the D gene could be TRBD1 or TRBD2 (5 bases each). Sequencing used whole blood. The receptor's source is an adult who was a healthcare worker with PCR-confirmed SARS-CoV-2 infection or an uninfected control (not recorded which). This chain's CDR3 is CASSQDWGFPNEQYF. For the CDR3, the DNA is TGTGCCAGCAGCCAAGATTGGGGGTTCCCCAACGAGCAGTACTTC.